This T cell receptor (beta chain) was captured by sequencing in a study of blood T cell repertoires in COVID-19. Study in general: Whether acute or convalescent, the COVID-19 samples came from the United States, Italy and Spain. T cells, B-cell-depleted T cells, or PBMCs provided the cDNA or gDNA that served as material.

Germline V gene data show CDR1 as MNHEY and CDR2 as SVGAGI. This CDR3 is built from 14 residues. V trimming: 6 bases; J trimming: 9 bases; junction bases outside the gene matches: 8. Per the original data handling: Amplified reference gene primers provided the basis for estimating nucleated cell counts. Sequencing was performed with immunoSEQ multiplex PCR; in TCRdb, only in-frame clones are kept and a portion is missing. V and J calls and clone size come straight from that table; D and trimming were deduced from the DNA. The table lists a few hundred thousand clones, 75% to 90% of them singletons. The sequenced sample consisted of peripheral blood. The chain carries TRBV6-5 and TRBJ1-6; 7 positions agree with TRBD1. The TCR comes from a woman in her 70s with COVID-19, enrolled during active disease. CDR3 sequence reads: CASRETGSRSPLHF. In nucleotides, the CDR3 is TGTGCCAGCAGGGAGACAGGGTCTCGTTCACCCCTCCACTTT.